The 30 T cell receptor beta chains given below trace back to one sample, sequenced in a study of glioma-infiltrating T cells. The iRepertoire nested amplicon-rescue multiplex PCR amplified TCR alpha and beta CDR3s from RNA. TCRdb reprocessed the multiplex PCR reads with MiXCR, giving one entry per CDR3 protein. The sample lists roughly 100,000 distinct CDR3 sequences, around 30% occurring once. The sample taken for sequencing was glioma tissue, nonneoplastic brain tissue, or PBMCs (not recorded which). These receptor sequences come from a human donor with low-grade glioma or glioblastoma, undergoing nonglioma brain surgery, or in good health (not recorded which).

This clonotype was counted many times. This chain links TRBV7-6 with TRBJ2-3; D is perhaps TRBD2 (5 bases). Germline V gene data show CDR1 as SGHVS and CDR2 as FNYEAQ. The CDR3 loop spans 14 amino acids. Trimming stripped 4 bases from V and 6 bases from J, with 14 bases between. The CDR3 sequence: CASSYGLDGDTQYF. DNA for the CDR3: TGTGCCAGCAGCTACGGACTCGACGGCGATACGCAGTATTTT.

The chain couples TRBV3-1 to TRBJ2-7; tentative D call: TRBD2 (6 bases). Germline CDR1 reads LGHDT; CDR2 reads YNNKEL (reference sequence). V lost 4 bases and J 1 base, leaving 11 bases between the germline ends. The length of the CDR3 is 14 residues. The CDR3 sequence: CASSPMTRSYEQYF. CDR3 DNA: TGTGCCAGCAGCCCCATGACTAGGTCCTACGAGCAGTACTTC.

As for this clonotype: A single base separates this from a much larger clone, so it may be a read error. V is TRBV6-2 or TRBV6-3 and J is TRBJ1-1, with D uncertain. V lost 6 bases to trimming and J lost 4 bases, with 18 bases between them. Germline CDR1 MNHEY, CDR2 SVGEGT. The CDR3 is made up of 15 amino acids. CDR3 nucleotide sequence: TGTGCCAGCAGATACCCTCCATCGGGGAGCACTGAAGCTTTCTTT. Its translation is CASRYPPSGSTEAFF.

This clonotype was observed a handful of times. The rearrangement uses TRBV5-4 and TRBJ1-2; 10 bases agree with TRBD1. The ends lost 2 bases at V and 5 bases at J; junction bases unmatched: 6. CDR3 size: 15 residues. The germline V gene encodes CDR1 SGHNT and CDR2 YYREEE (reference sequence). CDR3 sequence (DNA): TGTGCCAGCAGCTTCCCGGGACAGGGGAAGTATGGCTACACCTTC. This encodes CASSFPGQGKYGYTF.

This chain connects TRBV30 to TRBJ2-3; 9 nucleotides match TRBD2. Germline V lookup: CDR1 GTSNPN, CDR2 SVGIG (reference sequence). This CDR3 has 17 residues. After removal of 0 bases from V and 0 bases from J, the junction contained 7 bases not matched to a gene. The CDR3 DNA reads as TGTGCCTGGAGTGTAGGGTGGCTAGCGGGGAGCACAGATACGCAGTATTTT. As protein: CAWSVGWLAGSTDTQYF.

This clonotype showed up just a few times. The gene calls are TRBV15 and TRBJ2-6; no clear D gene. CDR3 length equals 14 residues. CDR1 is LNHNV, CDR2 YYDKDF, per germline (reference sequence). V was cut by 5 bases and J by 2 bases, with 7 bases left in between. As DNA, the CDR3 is TGTGCCACCAGCTCGCGGACTGGGGCCAACGTCCTGACTTTC. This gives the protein CATSSRTGANVLTF. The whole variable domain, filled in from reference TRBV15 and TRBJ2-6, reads DAMVIQNPRYQVTQFGKPVTLSCSQTLNHNVMYWYQQKSSQAPKLLFHYYDKDFNNEADTPDNFQSRRPNTSFCFLDIRSPGLGDTAMYLCATSSRTGANVLTFGAGSRLTVL.

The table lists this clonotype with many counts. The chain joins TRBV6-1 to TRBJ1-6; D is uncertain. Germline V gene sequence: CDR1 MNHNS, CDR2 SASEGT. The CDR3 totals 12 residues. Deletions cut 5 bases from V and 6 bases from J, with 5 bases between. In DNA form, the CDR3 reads TGTGCCAGCAGTCTCACTAATTCACCCCTCCACTTT. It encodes CASSLTNSPLHF.

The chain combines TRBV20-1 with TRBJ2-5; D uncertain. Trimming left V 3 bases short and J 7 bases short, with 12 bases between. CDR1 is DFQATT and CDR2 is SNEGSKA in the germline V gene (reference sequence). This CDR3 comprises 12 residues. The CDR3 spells CSASGWGMTQYF. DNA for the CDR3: TGCAGTGCTAGCGGCTGGGGTATGACCCAGTACTTC.

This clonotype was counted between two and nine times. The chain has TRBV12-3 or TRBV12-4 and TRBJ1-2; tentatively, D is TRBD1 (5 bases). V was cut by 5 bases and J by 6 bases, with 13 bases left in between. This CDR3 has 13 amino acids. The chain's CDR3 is CASSVVEGNGYTF. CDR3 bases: TGTGCCAGCAGTGTAGTGGAGGGGAATGGCTACACCTTC.

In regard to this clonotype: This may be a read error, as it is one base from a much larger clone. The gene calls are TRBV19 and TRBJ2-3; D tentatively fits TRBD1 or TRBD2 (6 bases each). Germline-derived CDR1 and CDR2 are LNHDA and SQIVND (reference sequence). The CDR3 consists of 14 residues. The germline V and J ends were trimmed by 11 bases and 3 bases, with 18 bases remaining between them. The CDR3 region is CARTRGGRTDTQYF. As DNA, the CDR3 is TGTGCCCGTACCCGAGGGGGGAGGACAGATACGCAGTATTTT.

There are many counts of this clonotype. In DNA, the CDR3 is TGCGCCAGCAGCTTGCCCACTACAGATACGCAGTATTTT. Translating it yields CASSLPTTDTQYF. The genes are TRBV5-1 and TRBJ2-3; D is undetermined. CDR1 is SGHRS, CDR2 YFSETQ, per germline. The CDR3 extends over 13 amino acids. Trimming shortened V by 1 base and J by 3 bases, and 6 bases separated the two germline ends.

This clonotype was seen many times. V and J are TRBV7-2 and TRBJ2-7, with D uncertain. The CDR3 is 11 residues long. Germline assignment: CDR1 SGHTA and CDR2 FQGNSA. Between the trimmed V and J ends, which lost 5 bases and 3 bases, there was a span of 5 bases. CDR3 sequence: CASSILYEQYF. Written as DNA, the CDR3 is TGTGCCAGCAGCATCCTCTACGAGCAGTACTTC.

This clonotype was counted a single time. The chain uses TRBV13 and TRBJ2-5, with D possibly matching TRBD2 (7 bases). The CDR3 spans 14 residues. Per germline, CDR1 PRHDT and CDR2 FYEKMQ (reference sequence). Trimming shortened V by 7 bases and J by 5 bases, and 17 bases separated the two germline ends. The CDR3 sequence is CASTRAGAGETQYF. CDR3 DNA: TGTGCCAGCACCCGGGCGGGGGCCGGGGAGACCCAGTACTTC.

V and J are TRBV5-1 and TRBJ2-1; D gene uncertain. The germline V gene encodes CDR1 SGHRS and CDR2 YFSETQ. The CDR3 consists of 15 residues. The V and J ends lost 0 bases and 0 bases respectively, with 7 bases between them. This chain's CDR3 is CASSLEPASYNEQFF. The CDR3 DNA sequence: TGCGCCAGCAGCTTGGAGCCGGCCTCCTACAATGAGCAGTTCTTC.

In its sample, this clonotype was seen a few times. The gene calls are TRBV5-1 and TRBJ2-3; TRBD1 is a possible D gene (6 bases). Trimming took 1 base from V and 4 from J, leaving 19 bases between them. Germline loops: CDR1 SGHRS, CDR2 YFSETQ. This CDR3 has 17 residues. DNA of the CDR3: TGCGCCAGCAGCTTGAGTATTAGTCTACAGGGAGCAGATACGCAGTATTTT. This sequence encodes CASSLSISLQGADTQYF.

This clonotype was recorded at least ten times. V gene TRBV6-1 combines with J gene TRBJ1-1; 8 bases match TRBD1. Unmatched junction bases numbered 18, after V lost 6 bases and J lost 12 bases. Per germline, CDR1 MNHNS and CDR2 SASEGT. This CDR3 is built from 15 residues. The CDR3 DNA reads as TGTGCCAGCAGCGAACCCTCCAGGGGGCATGGAAAGACTTTCTTT. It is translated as CASSEPSRGHGKTFF.

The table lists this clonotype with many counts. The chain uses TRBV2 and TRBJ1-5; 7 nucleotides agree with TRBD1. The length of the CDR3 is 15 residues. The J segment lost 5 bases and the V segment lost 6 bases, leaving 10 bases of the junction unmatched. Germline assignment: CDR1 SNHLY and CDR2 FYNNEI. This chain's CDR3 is CASSLNRGAYQPQHF. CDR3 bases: TGTGCCAGCAGCCTAAACAGGGGAGCGTATCAGCCCCAGCATTTT. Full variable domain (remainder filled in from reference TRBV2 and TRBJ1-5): EPEVTQTPSHQVTQMGQEVILRCVPISNHLYFYWYRQILGQKVEFLVSFYNNEISEKSEIFDDQFSVERPDGSNFTLKIRSTKLEDSAMYFCASSLNRGAYQPQHFGDGTRLSIL.

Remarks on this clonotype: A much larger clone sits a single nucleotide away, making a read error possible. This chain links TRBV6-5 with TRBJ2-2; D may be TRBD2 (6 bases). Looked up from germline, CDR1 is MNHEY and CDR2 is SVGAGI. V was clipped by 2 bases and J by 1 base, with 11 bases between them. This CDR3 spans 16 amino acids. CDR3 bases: TGTGCCAGCAGTTACCAGGGAGGTTTGAACACCGGGGAGCTGTTTTTT. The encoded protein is CASSYQGGLNTGELFF.

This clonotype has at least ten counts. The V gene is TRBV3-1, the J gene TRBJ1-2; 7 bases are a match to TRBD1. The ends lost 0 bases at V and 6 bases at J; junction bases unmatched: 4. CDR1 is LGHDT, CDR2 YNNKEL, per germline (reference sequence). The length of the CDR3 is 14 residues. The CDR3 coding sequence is TGTGCCAGCAGCCAAGATGGGCAGGGGGATGGCTACACCTTC. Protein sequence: CASSQDGQGDGYTF.

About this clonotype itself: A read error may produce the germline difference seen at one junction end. This CDR3 reads CATSDGQPEAHYF. CDR3 sequence (DNA): TGTGCCACCAGTGATGGACAACCAGAGGCCCATTACTTC. The V call is TRBV24-1, the J call TRBJ2-5; TRBD1 might be the D (5 bases). The CDR3 runs to 13 residues. The germline V gene encodes CDR1 KGHDR and CDR2 SFDVKD.

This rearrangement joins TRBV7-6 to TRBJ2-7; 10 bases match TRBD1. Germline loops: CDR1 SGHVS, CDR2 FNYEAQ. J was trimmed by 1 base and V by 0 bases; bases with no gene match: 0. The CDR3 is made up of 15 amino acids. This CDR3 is CASSLAGQGSYEQYF. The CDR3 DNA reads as TGTGCCAGCAGCTTAGCGGGACAGGGGTCCTACGAGCAGTACTTC. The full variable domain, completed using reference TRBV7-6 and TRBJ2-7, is GAGVSQSPRYKVTKRGQDVALRCDPISGHVSLYWYRQALGQGPEFLTYFNYEAQQDKSGLPNDRFSAERPEGSISTLTIQRTEQRDSAMYRCASSLAGQGSYEQYFGPGTRLTVT.

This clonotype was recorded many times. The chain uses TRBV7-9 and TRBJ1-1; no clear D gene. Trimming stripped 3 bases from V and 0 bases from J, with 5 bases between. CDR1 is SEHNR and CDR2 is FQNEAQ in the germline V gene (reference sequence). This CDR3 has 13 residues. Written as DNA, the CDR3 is TGTGCCAGCAGCTTCCTCCTGAACACTGAAGCTTTCTTT. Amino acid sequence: CASSFLLNTEAFF.

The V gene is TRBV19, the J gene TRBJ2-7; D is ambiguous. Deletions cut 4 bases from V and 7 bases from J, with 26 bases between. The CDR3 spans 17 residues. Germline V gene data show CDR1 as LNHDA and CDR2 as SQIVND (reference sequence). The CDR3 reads CASSTLGSASSYNEQYF. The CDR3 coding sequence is TGTGCCAGTAGTACCCTAGGGTCAGCAAGCTCCTACAATGAGCAGTACTTC.

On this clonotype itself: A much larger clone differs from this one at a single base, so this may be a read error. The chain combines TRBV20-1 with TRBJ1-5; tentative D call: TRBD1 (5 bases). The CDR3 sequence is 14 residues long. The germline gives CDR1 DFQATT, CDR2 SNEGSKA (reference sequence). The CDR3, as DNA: TGCAGTGCTAGGACAGAACTGAGCAATCGGCCCCAGCATTTT. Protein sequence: CSARTELSNRPQHF.

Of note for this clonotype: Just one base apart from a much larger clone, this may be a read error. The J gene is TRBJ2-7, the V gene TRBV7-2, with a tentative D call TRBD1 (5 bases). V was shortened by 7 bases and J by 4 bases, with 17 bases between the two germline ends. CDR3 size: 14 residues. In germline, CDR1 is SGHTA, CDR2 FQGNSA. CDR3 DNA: TGTGCCAGCACTCTTTCCAGGGATGATTACGAGCAGTACTTC. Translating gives CASTLSRDDYEQYF.

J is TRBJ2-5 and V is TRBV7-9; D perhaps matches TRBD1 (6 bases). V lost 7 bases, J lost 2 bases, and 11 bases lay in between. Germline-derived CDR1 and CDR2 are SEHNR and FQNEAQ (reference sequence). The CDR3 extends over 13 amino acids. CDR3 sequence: CASTRDIQETQYF. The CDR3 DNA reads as TGTGCCAGCACCAGGGACATACAAGAGACCCAGTACTTC.

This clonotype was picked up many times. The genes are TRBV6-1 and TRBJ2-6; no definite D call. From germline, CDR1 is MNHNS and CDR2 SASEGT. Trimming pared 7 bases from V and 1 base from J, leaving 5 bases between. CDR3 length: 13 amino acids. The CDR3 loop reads CASIRSGANVLTF. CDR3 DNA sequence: TGTGCCAGCATCAGGTCTGGGGCCAACGTCCTGACTTTC.

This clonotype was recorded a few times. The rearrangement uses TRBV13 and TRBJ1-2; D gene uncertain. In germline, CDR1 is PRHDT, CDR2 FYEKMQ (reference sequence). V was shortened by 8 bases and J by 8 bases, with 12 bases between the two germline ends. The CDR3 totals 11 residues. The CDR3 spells CASRDLEGYTF. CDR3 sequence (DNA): TGTGCCAGCCGAGATTTAGAGGGCTACACCTTC. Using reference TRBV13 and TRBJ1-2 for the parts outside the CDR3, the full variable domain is AAGVIQSPRHLIKEKRETATLKCYPIPRHDTVYWYQQGPGQDPQFLISFYEKMQSDKGSIPDRFSAQQFSDYHSELNMSSLELGDSALYFCASRDLEGYTFGSGTRLTVV.

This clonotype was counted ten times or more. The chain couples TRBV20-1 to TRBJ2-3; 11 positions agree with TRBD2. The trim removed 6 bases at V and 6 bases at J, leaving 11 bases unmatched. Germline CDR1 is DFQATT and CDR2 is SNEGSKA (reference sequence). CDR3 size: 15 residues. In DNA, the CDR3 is TGCAGTGCGGAGAAGGCTAGCGGGGGGCGGGATACGCAGTATTTT. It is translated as CSAEKASGGRDTQYF.

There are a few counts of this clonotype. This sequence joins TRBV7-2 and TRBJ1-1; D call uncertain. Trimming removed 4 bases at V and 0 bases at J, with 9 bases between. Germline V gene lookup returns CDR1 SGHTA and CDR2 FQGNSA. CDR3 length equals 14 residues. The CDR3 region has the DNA TGTGCCAGCAGCTCCGGGTCATTGAACACTGAAGCTTTCTTT. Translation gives CASSSGSLNTEAFF.